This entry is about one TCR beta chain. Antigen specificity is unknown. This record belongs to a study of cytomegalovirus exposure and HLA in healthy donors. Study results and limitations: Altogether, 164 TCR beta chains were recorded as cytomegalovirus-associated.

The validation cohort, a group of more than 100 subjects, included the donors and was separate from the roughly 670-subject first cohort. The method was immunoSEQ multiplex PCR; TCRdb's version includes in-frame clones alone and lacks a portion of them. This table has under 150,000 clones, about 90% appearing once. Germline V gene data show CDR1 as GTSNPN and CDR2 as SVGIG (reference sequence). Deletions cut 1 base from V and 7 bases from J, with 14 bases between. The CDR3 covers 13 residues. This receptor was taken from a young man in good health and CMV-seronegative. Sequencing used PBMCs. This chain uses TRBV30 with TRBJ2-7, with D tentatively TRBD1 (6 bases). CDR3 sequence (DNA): TGTGCCTGGAGTGCCCAGGGACATACTGAGCAGTACTTC. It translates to CAWSAQGHTEQYF.